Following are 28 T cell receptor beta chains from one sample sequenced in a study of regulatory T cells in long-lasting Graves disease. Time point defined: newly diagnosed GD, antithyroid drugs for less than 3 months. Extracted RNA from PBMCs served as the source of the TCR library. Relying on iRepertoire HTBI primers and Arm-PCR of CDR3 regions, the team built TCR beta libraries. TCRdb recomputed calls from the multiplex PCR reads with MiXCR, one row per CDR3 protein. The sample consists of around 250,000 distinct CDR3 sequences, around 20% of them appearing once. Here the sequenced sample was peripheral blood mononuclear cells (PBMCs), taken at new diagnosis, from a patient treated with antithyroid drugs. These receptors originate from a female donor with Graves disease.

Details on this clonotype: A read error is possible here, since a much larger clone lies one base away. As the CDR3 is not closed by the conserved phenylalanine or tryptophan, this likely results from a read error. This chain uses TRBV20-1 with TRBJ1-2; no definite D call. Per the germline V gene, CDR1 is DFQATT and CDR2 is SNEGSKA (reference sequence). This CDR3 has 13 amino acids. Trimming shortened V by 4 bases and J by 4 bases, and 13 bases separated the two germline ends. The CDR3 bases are TGCAGTGCTATAAAGGTCCAGTTCTATGGCTACACCTCC. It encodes CSAIKVQFYGYTS.

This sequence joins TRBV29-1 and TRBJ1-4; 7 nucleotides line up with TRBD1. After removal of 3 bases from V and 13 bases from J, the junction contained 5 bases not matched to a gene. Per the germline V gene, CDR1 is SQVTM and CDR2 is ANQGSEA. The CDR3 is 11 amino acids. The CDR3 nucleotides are TGCAGCGTTGAGACAGGGCAGAGACTGTTTTTT. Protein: CSVETGQRLFF.

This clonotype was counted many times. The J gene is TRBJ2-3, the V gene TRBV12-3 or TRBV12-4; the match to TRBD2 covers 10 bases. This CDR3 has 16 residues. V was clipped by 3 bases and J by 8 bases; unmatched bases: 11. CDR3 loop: CASSFQGAGTSATQYF. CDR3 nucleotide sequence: TGTGCCAGCAGTTTCCAGGGTGCCGGGACTAGCGCTACGCAGTATTTT.

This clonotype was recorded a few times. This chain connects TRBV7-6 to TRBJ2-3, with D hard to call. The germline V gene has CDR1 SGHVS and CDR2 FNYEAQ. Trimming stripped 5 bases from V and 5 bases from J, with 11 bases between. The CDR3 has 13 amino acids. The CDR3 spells CASSPPYGDTQYF. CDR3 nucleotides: TGTGCCAGCAGCCCGCCTTACGGAGATACGCAGTATTTT.

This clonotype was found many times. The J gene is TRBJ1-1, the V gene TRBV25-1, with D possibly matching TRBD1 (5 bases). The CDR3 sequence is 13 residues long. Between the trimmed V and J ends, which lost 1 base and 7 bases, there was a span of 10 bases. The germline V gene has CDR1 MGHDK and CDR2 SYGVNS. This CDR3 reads CASSELGRVEAFF. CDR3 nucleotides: TGTGCCAGCAGTGAATTGGGGCGAGTTGAAGCTTTCTTT.

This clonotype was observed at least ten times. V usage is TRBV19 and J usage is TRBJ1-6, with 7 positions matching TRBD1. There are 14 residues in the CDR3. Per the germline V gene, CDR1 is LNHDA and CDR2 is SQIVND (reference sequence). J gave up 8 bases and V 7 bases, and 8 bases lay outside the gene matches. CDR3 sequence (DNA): TGTGCCAGTAAACCGGACAGGACGGATTCACCCCTCCACTTT. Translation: CASKPDRTDSPLHF.

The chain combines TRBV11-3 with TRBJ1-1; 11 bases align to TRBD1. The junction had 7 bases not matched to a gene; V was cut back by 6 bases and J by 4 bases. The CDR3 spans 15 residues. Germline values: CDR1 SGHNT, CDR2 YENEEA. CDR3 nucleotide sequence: TGTGCCAGCAGGGGGGGACAGGGGGATCGCACTGAAGCTTTCTTT. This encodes CASRGGQGDRTEAFF.

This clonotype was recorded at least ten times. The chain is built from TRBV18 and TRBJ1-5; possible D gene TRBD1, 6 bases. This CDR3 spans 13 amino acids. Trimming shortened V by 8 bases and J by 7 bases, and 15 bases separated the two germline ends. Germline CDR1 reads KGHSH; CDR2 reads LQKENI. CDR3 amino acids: CASTTGQRQPQHF. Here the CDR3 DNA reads TGTGCCAGCACGACAGGTCAGAGACAGCCCCAGCATTTT.

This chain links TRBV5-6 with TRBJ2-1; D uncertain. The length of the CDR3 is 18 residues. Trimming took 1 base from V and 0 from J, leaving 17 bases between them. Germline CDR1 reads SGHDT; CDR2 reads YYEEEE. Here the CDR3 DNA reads TGTGCCAGCAGCTTGAACCCCGGGCGACGGAACTCCTACAATGAGCAGTTCTTC. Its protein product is CASSLNPGRRNSYNEQFF.

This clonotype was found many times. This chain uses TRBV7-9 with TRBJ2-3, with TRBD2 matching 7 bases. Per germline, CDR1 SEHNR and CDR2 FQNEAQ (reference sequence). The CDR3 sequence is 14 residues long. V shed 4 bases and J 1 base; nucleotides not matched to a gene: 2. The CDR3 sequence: CASSSAGGTDTQYF. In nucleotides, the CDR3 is TGTGCCAGCAGCTCCGCGGGGGGCACAGATACGCAGTATTTT.

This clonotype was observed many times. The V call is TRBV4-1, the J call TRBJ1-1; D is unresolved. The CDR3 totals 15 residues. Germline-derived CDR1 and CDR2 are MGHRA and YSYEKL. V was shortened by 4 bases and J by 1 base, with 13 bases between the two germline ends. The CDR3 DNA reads TGCGCCAGCAGCCCTTCCGGCAGCAAGAACACTGAAGCTTTCTTT. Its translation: CASSPSGSKNTEAFF.

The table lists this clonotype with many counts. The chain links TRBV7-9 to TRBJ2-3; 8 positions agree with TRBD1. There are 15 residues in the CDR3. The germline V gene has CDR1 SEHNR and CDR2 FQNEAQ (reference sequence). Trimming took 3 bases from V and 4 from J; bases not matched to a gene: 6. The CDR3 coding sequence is TGTGCCAGCAGCTTCCCGGACAGGGATCCAGATACGCAGTATTTT. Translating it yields CASSFPDRDPDTQYF.

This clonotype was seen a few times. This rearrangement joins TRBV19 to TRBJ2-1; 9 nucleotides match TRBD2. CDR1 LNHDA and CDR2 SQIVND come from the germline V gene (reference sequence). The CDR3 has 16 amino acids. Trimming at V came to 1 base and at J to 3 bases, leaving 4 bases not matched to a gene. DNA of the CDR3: TGTGCCAGTAGTATAGGACTAGCGGAAGTCTACAATGAGCAGTTCTTC. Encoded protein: CASSIGLAEVYNEQFF.

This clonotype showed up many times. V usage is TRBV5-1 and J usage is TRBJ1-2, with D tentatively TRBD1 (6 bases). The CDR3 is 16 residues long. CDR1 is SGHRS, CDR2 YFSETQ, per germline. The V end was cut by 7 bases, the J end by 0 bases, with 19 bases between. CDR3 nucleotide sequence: TGCGCCAGCGGACCCTCCTCAGGGGCCCCTAACTATGGCTACACCTTC. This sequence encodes CASGPSSGAPNYGYTF. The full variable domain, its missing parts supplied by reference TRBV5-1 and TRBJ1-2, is KAGVTQTPRYLIKTRGQQVTLSCSPISGHRSVSWYQQTPGQGLQFLFEYFSETQRNKGNFPGRFSGRQFSNSRSEMNVSTLELGDSALYLCASGPSSGAPNYGYTFGSGTRLTVV.

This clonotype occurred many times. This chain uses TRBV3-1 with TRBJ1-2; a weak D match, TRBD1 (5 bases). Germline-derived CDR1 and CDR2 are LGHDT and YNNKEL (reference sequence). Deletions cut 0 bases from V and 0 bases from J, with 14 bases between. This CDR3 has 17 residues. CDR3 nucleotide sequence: TGTGCCAGCAGCCAAGACGCAGGGCCCCTACCTAACTATGGCTACACCTTC. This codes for CASSQDAGPLPNYGYTF.

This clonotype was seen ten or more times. CDR3 sequence: CAWTRTGSGYGYTF. In DNA form, the CDR3 reads TGTGCCTGGACCCGGACAGGGTCGGGCTATGGCTACACCTTC. The V gene is TRBV30, the J gene TRBJ1-2; TRBD1 aligns across 8 bases. The CDR3 covers 14 residues. Germline CDR1 reads GTSNPN; CDR2 reads SVGIG (reference sequence). V was clipped by 4 bases and J by 4 bases; unmatched bases: 8.

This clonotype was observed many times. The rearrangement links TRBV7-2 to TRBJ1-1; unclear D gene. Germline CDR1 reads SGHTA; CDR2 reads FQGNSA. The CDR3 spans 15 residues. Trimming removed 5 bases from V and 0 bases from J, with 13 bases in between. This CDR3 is CASSPRNTMNTEAFF. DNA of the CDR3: TGTGCCAGCAGCCCACGGAACACAATGAACACTGAAGCTTTCTTT.

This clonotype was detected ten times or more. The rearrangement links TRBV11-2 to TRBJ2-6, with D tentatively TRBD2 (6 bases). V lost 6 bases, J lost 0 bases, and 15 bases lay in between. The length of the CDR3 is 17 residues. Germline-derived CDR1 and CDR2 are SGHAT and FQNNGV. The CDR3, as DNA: TGTGCCAGCAGGGGGTTGGGGGGTTCCTCTGGGGCCAACGTCCTGACTTTC. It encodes CASRGLGGSSGANVLTF.

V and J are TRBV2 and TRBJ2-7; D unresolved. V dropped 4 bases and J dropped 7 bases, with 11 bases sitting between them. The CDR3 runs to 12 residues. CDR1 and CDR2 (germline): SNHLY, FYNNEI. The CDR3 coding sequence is TGTGCCAGCAGTGCGCCCCTACAGGAGCAGTACGTC. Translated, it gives CASSAPLQEQYV.

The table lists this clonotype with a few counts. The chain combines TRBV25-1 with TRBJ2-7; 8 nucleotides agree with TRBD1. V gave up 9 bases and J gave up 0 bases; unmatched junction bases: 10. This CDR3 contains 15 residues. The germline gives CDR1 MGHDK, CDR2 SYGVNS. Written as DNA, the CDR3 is TGTGCCAGTAGCCCAGGGGGCCCTCCCTCCTACGAGCAGTACTTC. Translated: CASSPGGPPSYEQYF.

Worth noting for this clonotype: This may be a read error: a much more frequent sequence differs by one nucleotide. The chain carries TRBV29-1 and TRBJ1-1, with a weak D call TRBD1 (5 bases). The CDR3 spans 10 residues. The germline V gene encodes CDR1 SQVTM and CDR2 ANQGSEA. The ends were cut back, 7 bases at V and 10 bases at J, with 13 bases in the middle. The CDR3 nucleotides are TGCAGCGGGAGTGAGGGACGAGCTTTCTTT. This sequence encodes CSGSEGRAFF. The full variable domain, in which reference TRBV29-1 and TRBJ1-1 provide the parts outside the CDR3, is SAVISQKPSRDICQRGTSLTIQCQVDSQVTMMFWYRQQPGQSLTLIATANQGSEATYESGFVIDKFPISRPNLTFSTLTVSNMSPEDSSIYLCSGSEGRAFFGQGTRLTVV.

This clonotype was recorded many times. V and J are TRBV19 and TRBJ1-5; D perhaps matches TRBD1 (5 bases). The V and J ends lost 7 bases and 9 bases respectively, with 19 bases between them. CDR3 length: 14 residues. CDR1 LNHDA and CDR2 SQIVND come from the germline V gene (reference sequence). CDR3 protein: CASTPGLDFRPQHF. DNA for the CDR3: TGTGCCAGTACTCCGGGACTGGACTTTCGGCCCCAGCATTTT.

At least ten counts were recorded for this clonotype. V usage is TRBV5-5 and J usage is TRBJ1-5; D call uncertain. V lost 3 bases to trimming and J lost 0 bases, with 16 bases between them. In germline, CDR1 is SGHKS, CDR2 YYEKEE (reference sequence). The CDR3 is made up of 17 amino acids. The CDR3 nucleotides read TGTGCCAGCAGCTGGGAGTGGTTGTCGCTTAGCAATCAGCCCCAGCATTTT. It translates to CASSWEWLSLSNQPQHF.

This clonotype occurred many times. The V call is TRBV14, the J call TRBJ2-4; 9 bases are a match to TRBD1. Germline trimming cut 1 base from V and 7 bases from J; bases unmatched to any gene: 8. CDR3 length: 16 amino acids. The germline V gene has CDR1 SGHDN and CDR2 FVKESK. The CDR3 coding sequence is TGTGCCAGCAGCCAAGTCGAGGGGACAGGGAAGAACATTCAGTACTTC. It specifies CASSQVEGTGKNIQYF.

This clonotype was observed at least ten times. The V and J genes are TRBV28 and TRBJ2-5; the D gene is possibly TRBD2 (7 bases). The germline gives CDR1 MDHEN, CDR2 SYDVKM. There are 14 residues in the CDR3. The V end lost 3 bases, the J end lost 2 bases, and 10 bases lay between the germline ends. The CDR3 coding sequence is TGTGCCAGCAGTTTGGGGGGGCGGCAAGAGACCCAGTACTTC. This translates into CASSLGGRQETQYF.

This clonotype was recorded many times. The CDR3 protein is CSARSTSSYEQYF. The CDR3 DNA sequence: TGCAGTGCAAGAAGTACTAGCAGCTACGAGCAGTACTTC. The chain employs TRBV20-1 and TRBJ2-7, with TRBD2 as a possible D gene (6 bases). This CDR3 is 13 amino acids long. Germline V CDR1 and CDR2: DFQATT, SNEGSKA (reference sequence). With 6 bases removed from V and 3 bases from J, the gap between germline ends came to 15 bases.

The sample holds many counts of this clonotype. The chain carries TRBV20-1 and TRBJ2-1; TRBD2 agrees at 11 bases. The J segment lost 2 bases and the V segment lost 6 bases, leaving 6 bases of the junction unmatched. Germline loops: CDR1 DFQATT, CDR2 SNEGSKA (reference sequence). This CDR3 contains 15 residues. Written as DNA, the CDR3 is TGCAGTGCGTACCTTAGCGGGAGGGCCTACAATGAGCAGTTCTTC. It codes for CSAYLSGRAYNEQFF.

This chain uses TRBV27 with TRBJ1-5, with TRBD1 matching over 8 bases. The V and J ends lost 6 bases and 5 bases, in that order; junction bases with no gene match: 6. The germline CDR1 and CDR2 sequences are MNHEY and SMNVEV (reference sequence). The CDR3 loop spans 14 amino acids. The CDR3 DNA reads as TGTGCCAGCAGACCAGGGGGCGAAGATCAGCCCCAGCATTTT. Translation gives CASRPGGEDQPQHF.